A few counts support the clone carrying this T cell receptor (beta chain). Its specificity is unknown. TCRdb called the 5' RACE reads again in MiXCR, with one record for every CDR3 protein. The sample lists over 50,000 distinct CDR3 sequences, about a tenth occurring once. These data belong to a study of early T cells in non-severe SARS-CoV-2 infection. Whole-study results and caveats: Matches to VDJdb favored anti-spike CD8 responses and missed private and CD4 specificities.

The CDR3 runs 15 residues. V gave up 5 bases and J gave up 3 bases, with 16 bases separating them. Per germline, CDR1 SGHDN and CDR2 FVKESK. The source is an adult who was a healthcare worker with PCR-confirmed SARS-CoV-2 infection or an uninfected control (not recorded which). V and J are TRBV14 and TRBJ1-1, with D possibly TRBD1 on 6 matching bases. The sequenced sample consisted of whole blood. The chain's CDR3 is CASSYMRPGDTEAFF. The CDR3 nucleotides read TGTGCCAGCAGCTATATGCGACCAGGGGACACTGAAGCTTTCTTT.